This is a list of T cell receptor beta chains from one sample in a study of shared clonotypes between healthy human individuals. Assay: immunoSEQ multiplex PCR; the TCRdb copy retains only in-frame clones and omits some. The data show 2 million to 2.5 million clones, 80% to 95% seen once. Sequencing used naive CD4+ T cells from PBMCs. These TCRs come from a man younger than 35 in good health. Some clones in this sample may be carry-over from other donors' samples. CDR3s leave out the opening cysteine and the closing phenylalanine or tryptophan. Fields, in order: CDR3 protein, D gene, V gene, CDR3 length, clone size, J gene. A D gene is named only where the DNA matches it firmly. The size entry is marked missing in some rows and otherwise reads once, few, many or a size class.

ASSLRYRGIGSPLH | - | TRBV7-6 | 14 | - | TRBJ1-6
ASSLLPGQGEAEAF | TRBD1 | TRBV28 | 14 | - | TRBJ1-1
ASSFTAYSATDTQY | - | TRBV27 | 14 | - | TRBJ2-3
ASSPRGPNIQY | - | TRBV19 | 11 | - | TRBJ2-4
AWSAGWWSEQY | - | TRBV30 | 11 | - | TRBJ2-7
ASSSDRGLEQF | TRBD1 | TRBV7-3 | 11 | - | TRBJ2-1
ASTLGGTDQETQY | - | TRBV10-1 | 13 | - | TRBJ2-5
SVKSRTGAYEQY | TRBD1 | TRBV29-1 | 12 | once | TRBJ2-7
ASSTSSTGDPYNEQF | TRBD1 | TRBV5-1 | 15 | - | TRBJ2-1
AISESMSIQGKGRIEQF | - | TRBV10-3 | 17 | - | TRBJ2-1
ASSGGQWAF | - | TRBV6-1 | 9 | - | TRBJ1-1
ASSPDRVNYGYT | TRBD1 | TRBV5-5 | 12 | - | TRBJ1-2
ASSLYQDNYGYT | - | TRBV28 | 12 | - | TRBJ1-2
ASSYSGQYYEKLF | TRBD1 | TRBV6-5 | 13 | - | TRBJ1-4
ASSRAYEQY | - | TRBV7-9 | 9 | - | TRBJ2-7
ASSQDMGAQY | - | TRBV14 | 10 | - | TRBJ2-7
ASSFGPGETSNQPQH | - | TRBV28 | 15 | - | TRBJ1-5
ASSHSPGLGETQY | TRBD2 | TRBV28 | 13 | - | TRBJ2-3
ASSQGRSDTQY | - | TRBV4-2 | 11 | - | TRBJ2-3
ASPPGRGTEAF | - | TRBV2 | 11 | - | TRBJ1-1
ASSLDLGDTQY | - | TRBV11-2 | 11 | - | TRBJ2-3
ASSRQGNSETQY | TRBD1 | TRBV6-5 | 12 | - | TRBJ2-5
AWSDGLNTEAF | - | TRBV30 | 11 | - | TRBJ1-1
ASKSGTSGNEQY | TRBD2 | TRBV19 | 12 | - | TRBJ2-7
ASSALNGNTIY | - | TRBV6-1 | 11 | - | TRBJ1-3
ATRGVGNQETQY | - | TRBV10-3 | 12 | - | TRBJ2-5
ASSPSGLSYEQY | TRBD2 | TRBV27 | 12 | - | TRBJ2-7
ASSYGTSGGASQF | TRBD2 | TRBV5-1 | 13 | - | TRBJ2-1
ASSQVRGSGSYNEQF | TRBD2 | TRBV4-1 | 15 | - | TRBJ2-1
ASSPPGGNLGNTIY | - | TRBV28 | 14 | few | TRBJ1-3
AWSFSSGAGNTIY | - | TRBV30 | 13 | - | TRBJ1-3
ASSLIGRTQY | - | TRBV27 | 10 | - | TRBJ2-5
ASSSPAFGELF | - | TRBV11-3 | 11 | - | TRBJ2-2
ASSGYRYNEQF | - | TRBV5-4 | 11 | - | TRBJ2-1
ASSSTGGSTGELF | TRBD2 | TRBV10-1 | 13 | - | TRBJ2-2
ASSSGGTNTEAF | - | TRBV28 | 12 | - | TRBJ1-1